This T cell receptor beta chain emerged from a study of early T cells in non-severe SARS-CoV-2 infection. This clonotype was seen ten or more times. Its specificity is unknown. General study results and limits: Matches to VDJdb favored anti-spike CD8 responses and missed private and CD4 specificities.

Unique molecular identifiers tagged individual cDNA molecules. MiXCR, run by TCRdb on the 5' RACE reads, gives a single entry per CDR3 protein. The sample lists around 70,000 distinct CDR3 sequences, 12% occurring once. V lost 5 bases and J 1 base, leaving 14 bases between the germline ends. Germline V gives CDR1 SGHTA, CDR2 FQGNSA. The length of the CDR3 is 16 residues. This clonotype was obtained from an adult who was a healthcare worker with PCR-confirmed SARS-CoV-2 infection or an uninfected control (not recorded which). The genes are TRBV7-2 and TRBJ2-2; possible D gene TRBD2, 5 bases. Sequencing input: whole blood. The CDR3 bases are TGTGCCAGCAGCCACTCGGCTAGCTGGAACACCGGGGAGCTGTTTTTT. It translates to CASSHSASWNTGELFF.